Sequencing of this T cell receptor beta chain was carried out in a study of blood T cell repertoires in COVID-19. Overall study context: The analysed material was cDNA or gDNA that came from T cells, B-cell-depleted T cells, or PBMCs.

The Seattle patients joined while their infection was active and were tracked longitudinally afterward. Original processing notes: Amplification of reference gene primers provided the estimated nucleated cell counts. Some clones are missing from TCRdb's copy, which holds only in-frame ones; the method was immunoSEQ multiplex PCR. V, J and clone size derive from that table, while D and trimming were established from the DNA sequence. The sample has under 200,000 clones; roughly 80% are singletons. Trimming left V 3 bases short and J 3 bases short, with 8 bases between. Germline CDR1 KGHSH, CDR2 LQKENI. The CDR3 spans 13 residues.

This TCR was recovered from a woman in her forties with COVID-19, enrolled during active disease. The gene calls are TRBV18 and TRBJ2-5; maybe TRBD1 (5 bases). The sequencing sample was made of peripheral blood. The CDR3 DNA reads as TGTGCCAGCTCACCCCAGGGAAAAGAGACCCAGTACTTC. Amino acid sequence: CASSPQGKETQYF.